The sequence of this T cell receptor beta chain was determined in a study of patients and donors after allogeneic stem cell transplantation. Using its own MiXCR run on the RT-PCR reads, TCRdb lists one record per CDR3 protein. The sample records approximately 410,000 distinct CDR3 sequences, roughly 16% being singletons. CDR1 is KGHSH, CDR2 LQKENI, per germline. The V gene lost 0 bases and the J gene lost 9 bases, with 20 bases spanning the gap. This CDR3 comprises 17 residues. V and J are TRBV18 and TRBJ2-2, with D perhaps assigned TRBD1 or TRBD2 (6 bases each). The sample consisted of blood, either unsorted or a sorted T cell fraction (not recorded which). The origin of this receptor is a human donor who was either an allogeneic HSCT recipient or a stem cell or donor lymphocyte infusion donor (not recorded which). It is not recorded whose cells these are; they may come from a transplant donor. DNA for the CDR3: TGTGCCAGCTCACCACCGAAAGGGGGGCTAAACCTCCGGGAGCTGTTTTTT. It is translated as CASSPPKGGLNLRELFF.